Listed here are 10 T cell receptor beta chains from one sample, sequenced in a study of T cells in tumors after PD-1 blockade. Clones were sequenced by immunoSEQ multiplex PCR, and TCRdb holds only the in-frame ones, with some missing. This sample has around 49,000 clones; more than 65% occur once, and the top ten carry about 4%. The source was PBMCs, collected before anti-PD-1 treatment. These receptors were obtained from a human donor with basal cell carcinoma.

The chain joins TRBV4-1 to TRBJ1-1; TRBD1 might be the D (5 bases). Germline assignment: CDR1 MGHRA and CDR2 YSYEKL. The CDR3 length is 18 residues. V shed 4 bases and J shed 1 base, with 22 bases lying between them. DNA of the CDR3: TGCGCCAGCAGCCGACCTTCTGGGGCACGATTCACGAACACTGAAGCTTTCTTT. Translating gives CASSRPSGARFTNTEAFF.

V is TRBV5-1 and J is TRBJ2-6, with D perhaps given as TRBD1 or TRBD2 (6 bases each). The V gene's germline CDR1 is SGHRS and CDR2 YFSETQ. V gave up 7 bases and J gave up 4 bases, with 15 bases separating them. The CDR3 has 15 residues. In nucleotides, the CDR3 is TGCGCCAGCTTGGAAGGGGGGCAGGGGGCCAACGTCCTGACTTTC. The encoded protein is CASLEGGQGANVLTF.

The table lists this clone with a few counts. V and J are TRBV30 and TRBJ1-5, with D possibly TRBD1 on 5 matching bases. V shed 0 bases and J shed 0 bases, with 21 bases lying between them. This CDR3 contains 19 residues. Germline V lookup: CDR1 GTSNPN, CDR2 SVGIG (reference sequence). CDR3 DNA sequence: TGTGCCTGGAGTGTAAGCTTTTCAGGGAGGAAGATTAGCAATCAGCCCCAGCATTTT. This codes for CAWSVSFSGRKISNQPQHF.

The rearrangement links TRBV5-4 to TRBJ2-2; no clear D. The CDR3 spans 16 residues. V was clipped by 0 bases and J by 2 bases, with 11 bases between them. Germline loops: CDR1 SGHNT, CDR2 YYREEE (reference sequence). The DNA of the CDR3 is TGTGCCAGCAGCTTGGAGGATGCGGTAAACACCGGGGAGCTGTTTTTT. Translating gives CASSLEDAVNTGELFF.

The gene calls are TRBV2 and TRBJ2-4; 10 nucleotides match TRBD2. J was trimmed by 0 bases and V by 6 bases; bases with no gene match: 8. The CDR3 is 17 amino acids. CDR1 is SNHLY and CDR2 is FYNNEI in the germline V gene. Written as DNA, the CDR3 is TGTGCCAGCAGCGCAATGGGACTAGCGTTAGCCAAAAACATTCAGTACTTC. It is translated as CASSAMGLALAKNIQYF.

This clone was counted a single time. The V call is TRBV19, the J call TRBJ1-1; D remains unclear. The CDR3 runs 13 residues. Germline lookup yields CDR1 LNHDA and CDR2 SQIVND (reference sequence). V was trimmed by 3 bases and J by 0 bases, leaving 5 bases between them. CDR3 loop: CASSILMNTEAFF. In nucleotides, the CDR3 is TGTGCCAGTAGTATTCTTATGAACACTGAAGCTTTCTTT.

The CDR3 DNA follows: TGTGCCAGCAGTTACGGACAGGGGATAGGAGGCTACACCTTC. Residues: CASSYGQGIGGYTF. The chain couples TRBV6-5 to TRBJ1-2, with TRBD1 matching over 9 bases. This CDR3 spans 14 amino acids. The J segment lost 8 bases and the V segment lost 2 bases, leaving 6 bases of the junction unmatched. CDR1 is MNHEY and CDR2 is SVGAGI in the germline V gene.

V and J are TRBV5-1 and TRBJ2-5; tentatively, D is TRBD2 (7 bases). This CDR3 is 14 amino acids long. V was trimmed by 7 bases and J by 5 bases, leaving 18 bases between them. Germline assignment: CDR1 SGHRS and CDR2 YFSETQ. The CDR3 DNA reads TGCGCCAGCTCCTTAGGCGGGGGCCTGGAGACCCAGTACTTC. Translating it yields CASSLGGGLETQYF.

This clone was counted a few times. The gene calls are TRBV25-1 and TRBJ1-2, with 10 positions matching TRBD1. Per germline, CDR1 MGHDK and CDR2 SYGVNS. The ends lost 6 bases at V and 8 bases at J; junction bases unmatched: 9. This CDR3 is 14 amino acids long. The DNA for the CDR3 is TGTGCCAGCAGCGGGTCGGACAGGGGGAAAGGCTACACCTTC. It codes for CASSGSDRGKGYTF.

The rearrangement joins TRBV6-1 to TRBJ2-5; 12 nucleotides line up with TRBD2. The CDR3 consists of 15 residues. J gave up 2 bases and V 3 bases, and 1 base lay outside the gene matches. The germline CDR1 and CDR2 sequences are MNHNS and SASEGT. The DNA of the CDR3 is TGTGCCAGCAGTGATCTAGCGGGGGGGCAAGAGACCCAGTACTTC. It yields the protein CASSDLAGGQETQYF.